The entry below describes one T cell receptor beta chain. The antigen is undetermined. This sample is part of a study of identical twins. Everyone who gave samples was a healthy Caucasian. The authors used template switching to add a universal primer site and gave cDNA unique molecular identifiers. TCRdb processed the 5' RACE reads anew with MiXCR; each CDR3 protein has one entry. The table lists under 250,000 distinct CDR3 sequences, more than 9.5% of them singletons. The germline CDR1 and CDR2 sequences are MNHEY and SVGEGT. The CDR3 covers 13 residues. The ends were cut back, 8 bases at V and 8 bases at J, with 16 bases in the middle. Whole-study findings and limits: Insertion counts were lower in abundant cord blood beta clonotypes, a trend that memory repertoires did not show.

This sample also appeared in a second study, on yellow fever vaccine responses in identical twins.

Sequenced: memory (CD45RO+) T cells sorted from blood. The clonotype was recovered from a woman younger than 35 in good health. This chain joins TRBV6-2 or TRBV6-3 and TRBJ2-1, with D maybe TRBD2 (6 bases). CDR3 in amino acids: CASDRLGLDEQFF. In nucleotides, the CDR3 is TGTGCCAGCGACAGACTAGGGTTGGATGAGCAGTTCTTC.